What follows is one TCR beta chain and its context. What it binds is unknown. Only in-frame clones appear in the TCRdb table, and some are missing; sequencing was by immunoSEQ multiplex PCR. The sample yields fewer than 2.5 million clones, roughly 93% seen once. V lost 8 bases, J lost 4 bases, and 21 bases lay in between. In germline, CDR1 is MDHEN, CDR2 SYDVKM. CDR3 size: 16 residues. This entry is derived from a study of shared clonotypes between healthy human individuals. Study-level points and caveats: Memory subsets generally showed smaller estimated richness than naive subsets did.

The V and J genes are TRBV28 and TRBJ1-3; perhaps TRBD1 as D (5 bases). The TCR originated in a man younger than 35 in good health. Some clones in this sample may be carry-over from other donors' samples. Sequencing used naive CD4+ T cells from PBMCs. The subset: CD45RA+ positively selected. CDR3: CASCPPGGLRGNTIYF. The CDR3, as DNA: TGTGCCAGCTGCCCTCCTGGGGGATTAAGGGGAAACACCATATATTTT.